The next 18 T cell receptor beta chains were all read from a single sample in a study of blood T cell repertoires in COVID-19. Data came from immunoSEQ multiplex PCR; TCRdb stores just in-frame clones and leaves some out. Among over 200,000 clones listed, roughly 90% were seen once. Source material: PBMCs or T cells enriched from blood (not recorded which). The source is a woman aged 50 to 60 in a cohort exposed to, infected with or recovered from COVID-19 (not recorded which).

The J gene is TRBJ1-5, the V gene TRBV6-4; no clear D. V dropped 1 base and J dropped 7 bases, with 20 bases sitting between them. Germline CDR1 MRHNA, CDR2 SNTAGT. The CDR3 loop spans 17 amino acids. In nucleotides, the CDR3 is TGTGCCAGCAGTGACTGTAATGGACCTGAGGGAATCCAGCCCCAGCATTTT. It yields the protein CASSDCNGPEGIQPQHF.

This clone has a handful of counts. The rearrangement links TRBV4-1 to TRBJ1-4; 11 bases are shared with TRBD1. Germline V CDR1 and CDR2: MGHRA, YSYEKL. The J segment lost 8 bases and the V segment lost 4 bases, leaving 9 bases of the junction unmatched. This CDR3 is built from 16 residues. In nucleotides, the CDR3 is TGCGCCAGCAGCCCCTTCGGGACAGGGGGAACGGAAAAACTGTTTTTT. It translates to CASSPFGTGGTEKLFF.

The V gene is TRBV2, the J gene TRBJ1-4; D is uncertain. The CDR3 totals 13 residues. Germline V gene data show CDR1 as SNHLY and CDR2 as FYNNEI. The V gene lost 6 bases and the J gene lost 3 bases, with 8 bases spanning the gap. Written as DNA, the CDR3 is TGTGCCAGCAGATCCGAGGCTAATGAAAAACTGTTTTTT. It is translated as CASRSEANEKLFF. The whole variable domain, filled in from reference TRBV2 and TRBJ1-4, reads EPEVTQTPSHQVTQMGQEVILRCVPISNHLYFYWYRQILGQKVEFLVSFYNNEISEKSEIFDDQFSVERPDGSNFTLKIRSTKLEDSAMYFCASRSEANEKLFFGSGTQLSVL.

The chain joins TRBV7-2 to TRBJ2-5; 13 bases match TRBD2. V shed 4 bases, J shed 11 bases, and the junction held 7 bases outside the gene matches. This CDR3 contains 14 residues. In germline, CDR1 is SGHTA, CDR2 FQGNSA. DNA for the CDR3: TGTGCCAGCAGCTCGGGACTAGCGGGGAGTTCGCAGTACTTC. Its protein product is CASSSGLAGSSQYF.

The chain links TRBV10-3 to TRBJ2-1, with D perhaps TRBD1 (6 bases). The CDR3 runs to 16 residues. Germline V gene sequence: CDR1 ENHRY, CDR2 SYGVKD. The V end was cut by 5 bases, the J end by 3 bases, with 17 bases between. The CDR3 sequence is CAISNRDTGDYNEQFF. DNA of the CDR3: TGTGCCATCAGTAACCGGGACACAGGAGACTACAATGAGCAGTTCTTC.

J is TRBJ2-1 and V is TRBV9; 8 nucleotides align to TRBD2. The CDR3 is 14 amino acids. CDR1 is SGDLS and CDR2 is YYNGEE in the germline V gene. The V gene end was trimmed by 0 bases and the J gene end by 6 bases; junction bases not matched to a gene: 2. CDR3 amino acids: CASSVAGGGNEQFF. DNA of the CDR3: TGTGCCAGCAGCGTAGCGGGGGGGGGCAATGAGCAGTTCTTC.

The gene calls are TRBV5-8 and TRBJ2-1; 10 bases fit TRBD2. The ends lost 0 bases at V and 3 bases at J; junction bases unmatched: 6. The CDR3 spans 17 residues. Per germline, CDR1 SGHTS and CDR2 YDEGEE. The CDR3 here is CASSLGVAGGRYNEQFF. CDR3 nucleotides: TGTGCCAGCAGCTTGGGGGTAGCGGGGGGCCGCTACAATGAGCAGTTCTTC. The whole variable domain, filled in from reference TRBV5-8 and TRBJ2-1, reads EAGVTQSPTHLIKTRGQQATLRCSPISGHTSVYWYQQALGLGLQFLLWYDEGEERNRGNFPPRFSGRQFPNYSSELNVNALELEDSALYLCASSLGVAGGRYNEQFFGPGTRLTVL.

The chain uses TRBV5-6 and TRBJ1-2, with TRBD1 as a possible D gene (6 bases). Germline CDR1 and CDR2: SGHDT and YYEEEE. V was clipped by 4 bases and J by 4 bases, with 11 bases between them. This CDR3 is 13 amino acids long. The CDR3 DNA reads TGTGCCAGCAGCCGCAACAGGGCCTATGGCTACACCTTC. This encodes CASSRNRAYGYTF.

The genes are TRBV18 and TRBJ1-6; the D gene is possibly TRBD1 (5 bases). With 5 bases removed from V and 9 bases from J, the gap between germline ends came to 26 bases. Looked up from germline, CDR1 is KGHSH and CDR2 is LQKENI. The CDR3 runs 18 residues. In nucleotides, the CDR3 is TGTGCCAGCTCATCCAAGTCCACAGCTGACAGCTCTGGTTCACCCCTCCACTTT. This gives the protein CASSSKSTADSSGSPLHF.

The count of this clone is one. The V gene is TRBV15, the J gene TRBJ1-5, with no clear D. The germline V and J ends were trimmed by 0 bases and 6 bases, with 15 bases remaining between them. In germline, CDR1 is LNHNV, CDR2 YYDKDF (reference sequence). The CDR3 runs 16 residues. CDR3 loop: CATSRDVRQAGQPQHF. The CDR3 DNA reads as TGTGCCACCAGCAGAGATGTTCGTCAGGCGGGTCAGCCCCAGCATTTT.

V and J are TRBV5-1 and TRBJ2-7, with 7 bases aligning to TRBD2. Germline trimming cut 6 bases from V and 3 bases from J; bases unmatched to any gene: 12. Looked up from germline, CDR1 is SGHRS and CDR2 is YFSETQ. This CDR3 region has 15 residues. CDR3 sequence: CASTYEEAGVYEQYF. The CDR3 region has the DNA TGCGCCAGCACTTATGAGGAGGCGGGGGTCTACGAGCAGTACTTC.

The chain recombines TRBV29-1 with TRBJ2-5, with TRBD2 matching over 10 bases. CDR1 is SQVTM, CDR2 ANQGSEA, per germline. V lost 4 bases and J lost 1; bases outside the gene matches: 3. The CDR3 has 14 amino acids. CDR3 region: CSVGVAGGQETQYF. Here the CDR3 DNA reads TGCAGCGTTGGTGTAGCGGGGGGCCAAGAGACCCAGTACTTC.

This rearrangement joins TRBV20-1 to TRBJ2-4; maybe TRBD1 (6 bases). Looked up from germline, CDR1 is DFQATT and CDR2 is SNEGSKA (reference sequence). There are 15 residues in the CDR3. V gave up 3 bases and J gave up 0 bases, with 12 bases separating them. The CDR3 is CSASTGTLAKNIQYF. As DNA, the CDR3 is TGCAGTGCTAGTACCGGGACATTAGCCAAAAACATTCAGTACTTC.

V and J are TRBV30 and TRBJ2-3; 8 bases align to TRBD2. In germline, CDR1 is GTSNPN, CDR2 SVGIG (reference sequence). The CDR3 has 14 residues. J lost 1 base, V lost 2 bases, and 2 bases had no gene match. CDR3 sequence reads: CAWSQRGRTDTQYF. CDR3 DNA: TGTGCCTGGAGTCAGCGGGGGCGCACAGATACGCAGTATTTT.

V gene TRBV10-2 combines with J gene TRBJ1-5; 10 bases align to TRBD1. Germline CDR1 reads WSHSY; CDR2 reads SAAADI. This CDR3 is built from 13 residues. The junction had 2 bases not matched to a gene; V was cut back by 5 bases and J by 7 bases. The CDR3 protein is CASSQGQGQPQHF. The CDR3 DNA reads TGCGCCAGCAGTCAGGGACAGGGGCAGCCCCAGCATTTT.

The V call is TRBV28, the J call TRBJ2-3; a possible D gene is TRBD1 (5 bases). The CDR3 has 15 residues. Germline CDR1 and CDR2: MDHEN and SYDVKM. V was trimmed by 10 bases and J by 1 base, leaving 18 bases between them. In DNA, the CDR3 is TGTGCCACCGACAGTAACACCCGTCGCACAGATACGCAGTATTTT. Translating gives CATDSNTRRTDTQYF.

CDR3 loop: CASSLFRDEQYF. In DNA, the CDR3 is TGTGCCAGCAGTTTATTTCGGGACGAGCAGTACTTC. The rearrangement joins TRBV12-3 or TRBV12-4 to TRBJ2-7; D call uncertain. This CDR3 region has 12 residues. Trimming stripped 2 bases from V and 5 bases from J, with 7 bases between.

The rearrangement joins TRBV19 to TRBJ2-5; 7 bases are a match to TRBD2. Losses at the gene ends were 5 bases for V and 2 bases for J; bases not matched to a gene: 11. Germline V gene lookup returns CDR1 LNHDA and CDR2 SQIVND (reference sequence). CDR3 length equals 16 residues. The CDR3 nucleotides are TGTGCCAGTAGTTCTCGAGGGAGGGTTCCTCAAGAGACCCAGTACTTC. It translates to CASSSRGRVPQETQYF. Filled out from reference TRBV19 and TRBJ2-5, the complete variable domain reads DGGITQSPKYLFRKEGQNVTLSCEQNLNHDAMYWYRQDPGQGLRLIYYSQIVNDFQKGDIAEGYSVSREKKESFPLTVTSAQKNPTAFYLCASSSRGRVPQETQYFGPGTRLLVL.